A selection of T cell receptor beta chains follows, all from one sample in a study of cytomegalovirus exposure and HLA in healthy donors. Here immunoSEQ multiplex PCR was the method, and the copy in TCRdb shows in-frame clones only, minus some. The top ten hold less than 1.6% of the sample, which has around 180,000 clones, about 72% seen once. The source material was PBMCs. These receptors came from a girl aged 5-17 years in good health and CMV-seronegative. The CDR3 runs from the conserved cysteine through the conserved F or W. The D gene is left open where the match is weak.

d_gene	v_gene	j_gene	CDR3aa
NA	TRBV2	TRBJ1-2	CASSAYNYGYTF
TRBD1	TRBV30	TRBJ2-7	CAWGQDRGRPFLTYEQYF
NA	TRBV7-8	TRBJ2-5	CASSLFPPTGETQYF
TRBD1	TRBV2	TRBJ2-1	CASSDQEGQRVLLVYNEQFF
NA	TRBV19	TRBJ2-1	CASLGGRSSYNEQFF
TRBD1	TRBV12-5	TRBJ1-1	CASGLTPGQGLHTEAFF
NA	TRBV12-5	TRBJ1-1	CASGSPVEGGRTEAFF
TRBD1	TRBV19	TRBJ1-6	CASSIGQGANSPLHF
NA	TRBV30	TRBJ1-5	CACSPRGFSNQPQHF
NA	TRBV28	TRBJ2-3	CASETAQLTDTQYF
NA	TRBV15	TRBJ2-5	CATSRDGDQETQYF
TRBD2	TRBV4-2	TRBJ2-1	CASSQEIAGDYNEQFF
NA	TRBV20-1	TRBJ1-1	CSAMGGAEAFF
NA	TRBV9	TRBJ1-5	CASSVGGFSNQPQHF
TRBD1	TRBV19	TRBJ2-7	CASSIYGDRYEQYF
NA	TRBV5-8	TRBJ2-3	CASSLGGLGDTQYF
NA	TRBV2	TRBJ2-1	CASLDRPHEQFF
NA	TRBV5-6	TRBJ2-3	CASSWELAAGSSTDTQYF
NA	TRBV6-4	TRBJ2-3	CASSVLAADTQYF
TRBD2	TRBV6-1	TRBJ2-5	CASSERGGQMAQYF
TRBD2	TRBV4-2	TRBJ2-7	CASSQDLAGREQYF
TRBD1	TRBV9	TRBJ1-2	CASSGGDRILYGYTF
NA	TRBV19	TRBJ1-4	CASSETAATTREKLFF
TRBD1	TRBV14	TRBJ1-6	CASSPGTVYRSPLHF
NA	TRBV4-1	TRBJ1-1	CASRQGPRMNTEAFF
NA	TRBV5-1	TRBJ1-1	CASSLAGDRGSEAFF
NA	TRBV19	TRBJ1-1	CASSWGGNTEAFF
NA	TRBV18	TRBJ2-7	CASSTRDRPFEQYF
NA	TRBV7-6	TRBJ2-7	CASSDWTVVGEQYF